The subject of this entry is one T cell receptor (beta chain). What it binds is unknown. These data originate in a study of CD8 T cells in ankylosing spondylitis. TCRdb reprocessed the 5' RACE reads with MiXCR, giving one entry per CDR3 protein. The data contain around 430,000 distinct CDR3 sequences, more than 15% of them singletons. The CDR3 length is 16 residues. V was shortened by 5 bases and J by 1 base, with 18 bases between the two germline ends. The germline V gene encodes CDR1 SGHTA and CDR2 FQGNSA. The study, taken as a whole, reports: Reportedly, matched ankylosing spondylitis synovial fluid was significantly enriched for disease-linked clones. Clones that were linked to disease were CD8+ and were relatively rare in peripheral blood. A motif of fewer than ten highly homologous TCR beta variants was seen as apparently characteristic of ankylosing spondylitis blood.

This TCR was sampled from a male donor with ankylosing spondylitis. This chain joins TRBV7-2 and TRBJ2-7; D not certain. Material: blood, either unsorted or a sorted T cell fraction (not recorded which). The CDR3 sequence is CASSPRTFASSYEQYF. In nucleotides, the CDR3 is TGTGCCAGCAGCCCGAGAACTTTTGCGTCTTCCTACGAGCAGTACTTC.